Listed below are T cell receptor beta chains from one sample, sequenced in a study of CD8+ T cells in alopecia areata. The method was immunoSEQ multiplex PCR; TCRdb's version includes in-frame clones alone and lacks a portion of them. The profile covers roughly 200,000 clones, with almost 65% appearing a single time and more than 1.5% taken by the ten largest. Sequences were derived from CD4+ T cells sorted from blood, sampled at week 0. Receptors originate from a human donor with alopecia areata. CDR3s include the opening cysteine and the closing phenylalanine or tryptophan. The D gene is left open where the match is weak. Clone size is not always given. Where it is, it says once, few, many or a class for expanded clones.

j_call	v_call	d_call	clone_size	cdr3_aa	cdr3_nt
TRBJ2-7	TRBV6-5	.	.	CASRKGLEASEQYF	TGTGCCAGCAGAAAGGGACTGGAGGCGTCCGAGCAGTACTTC
TRBJ1-6	TRBV13	.	.	CASSLGRGGGGSPLHF	TGTGCCAGCAGCTTAGGCAGGGGCGGTGGAGGTTCACCCCTCCACTTT
TRBJ1-1	TRBV2	.	few	CASSERTEAFF	TGTGCCAGCAGTGAGAGGACTGAAGCTTTCTTT
TRBJ2-3	TRBV18	.	.	CASSHADTQYF	TGTGCCAGCTCACATGCAGATACGCAGTATTTT
TRBJ2-1	TRBV5-6	.	.	CASRQRRPIPYNEQFF	TGTGCCAGCAGACAACGCCGGCCGATACCCTACAATGAGCAGTTCTTC
TRBJ1-1	TRBV5-6	.	.	CASSLRGNTEAFF	TGTGCCAGCAGCTTGAGAGGGAACACTGAAGCTTTCTTT
TRBJ2-3	TRBV10-3	.	.	CATVVGDTQYF	TGTGCCACCGTAGTGGGGGATACGCAGTATTTT
TRBJ1-6	TRBV6-5	TRBD1	.	CASNTDRTLLHF	TGTGCCAGCAACACGGACAGGACACTCCTCCACTTT
TRBJ2-7	TRBV4-1	TRBD1	once	CASSQEISRTGGNEQYF	TGCGCCAGCAGCCAGGAAATATCCCGGACAGGGGGCAACGAGCAGTACTTC
TRBJ2-3	TRBV7-2	TRBD2	many	CASSLEAGGTDTQYF	TGTGCCAGCAGCTTAGAAGCGGGGGGCACAGATACGCAGTATTTT
TRBJ2-2	TRBV9	TRBD1	few	CASSVDALGTGERGELFF	TGTGCCAGCAGCGTAGATGCACTAGGGACAGGGGAAAGAGGGGAGCTGTTTTTT
TRBJ2-3	TRBV7-9	.	.	CASSPDLGADTQYF	TGTGCCAGCAGCCCGGATCTAGGGGCAGATACGCAGTATTTT
TRBJ2-2	TRBV12-5	.	.	CASGIDNTGELFF	TGTGCTAGTGGTATTGATAACACCGGGGAGCTGTTTTTT
TRBJ2-3	TRBV2	.	.	CASKAGSDTQYF	TGTGCCAGCAAGGCAGGCTCAGATACGCAGTATTTT
TRBJ2-1	TRBV11-2	TRBD1	few	CASSQLVGGWGEQFF	TGTGCCAGCAGCCAACTTGTAGGGGGCTGGGGTGAGCAGTTCTTC
TRBJ2-1	TRBV29-1	.	.	CSVNLPAGYNEQFF	TGCAGCGTTAATTTGCCAGCGGGTTACAATGAGCAGTTCTTC
TRBJ2-1	TRBV29-1	.	few	CSVEDRDKASGEQFF	TGCAGCGTTGAAGACCGGGATAAAGCGAGTGGGGAGCAGTTCTTC
TRBJ1-1	TRBV5-1	TRBD1	.	CASRQGTSNTEAFF	TGCGCCTCTCGACAGGGCACTTCGAACACTGAAGCTTTCTTT
TRBJ2-5	TRBV11-2	TRBD2	.	CASSRTSGGAGETQYF	TGTGCCAGCAGCCGAACTAGCGGGGGGGCAGGAGAGACCCAGTACTTC
TRBJ1-5	TRBV30	.	.	CAWAIIGDGPQHF	TGTGCCTGGGCCATAATTGGTGATGGGCCCCAGCATTTT
TRBJ2-3	TRBV6-5	TRBD2	few	CASSSPGLADTDTQYF	TGTGCCAGCAGTTCTCCGGGACTAGCGGACACAGATACGCAGTATTTT
TRBJ1-2	TRBV4-3	TRBD1	.	CASSQEGTGDYGYTF	TGCGCCAGCAGCCAAGAAGGGACAGGAGACTATGGCTACACCTTC
TRBJ2-7	TRBV15	.	few	CATSRGGTANSYEQYF	TGTGCCACCAGCAGAGGCGGGACAGCTAATTCCTACGAGCAGTACTTC
TRBJ1-5	TRBV4-3	TRBD1	.	CASSQVRGQGQPQHF	TGCGCCAGCAGCCAAGTCAGGGGGCAGGGACAGCCCCAGCATTTT
TRBJ1-1	TRBV7-9	.	few	CASSQDWTALGTEAFF	TGTGCCAGCAGCCAGGATTGGACAGCCTTGGGCACTGAAGCTTTCTTT
TRBJ2-2	TRBV23-1	.	few	CASPRPRDRWRDTGELFF	TGCGCCAGCCCCAGACCCCGGGACCGGTGGAGGGACACCGGGGAGCTGTTTTTT
TRBJ1-4	TRBV4-3	TRBD1	.	CASSPGGTGTGEKLFF	TGCGCCAGCAGCCCAGGGGGAACCGGGACCGGTGAAAAACTGTTTTTT
TRBJ1-4	TRBV5-5	TRBD1	.	CASSWDRAPTNEKLFF	TGTGCCAGCAGCTGGGACAGGGCCCCAACTAATGAAAAACTGTTTTTT
TRBJ2-5	TRBV29-1	.	.	CSVTRQETQYF	TGCAGCGTGACTAGGCAAGAGACCCAGTACTTC
TRBJ2-1	TRBV6-1	.	.	CASFGESSYNEQFF	TGTGCCAGCTTCGGAGAGAGCTCCTACAATGAGCAGTTCTTC
TRBJ2-1	TRBV29-1	TRBD2	.	CSVEVGGAADYNEQFF	TGCAGCGTTGAGGTCGGGGGGGCCGCCGACTACAATGAGCAGTTCTTC
TRBJ1-2	TRBV29-1	.	.	CSVVEVNYGYTF	TGCAGCGTTGTTGAGGTTAACTATGGCTACACCTTC
TRBJ1-1	TRBV29-1	.	few	CSVVMYTEAFF	TGCAGCGTTGTTATGTACACTGAAGCTTTCTTT
TRBJ1-5	TRBV5-6	.	.	CASSRNLRQGNQPQHF	TGTGCCAGCAGTCGCAACCTTCGGCAGGGCAATCAGCCCCAGCATTTT
TRBJ1-1	TRBV4-3	TRBD1	.	CASSQDPLQGSSEAFF	TGCGCCAGCAGCCAAGATCCCTTACAGGGGTCCTCTGAAGCTTTCTTT